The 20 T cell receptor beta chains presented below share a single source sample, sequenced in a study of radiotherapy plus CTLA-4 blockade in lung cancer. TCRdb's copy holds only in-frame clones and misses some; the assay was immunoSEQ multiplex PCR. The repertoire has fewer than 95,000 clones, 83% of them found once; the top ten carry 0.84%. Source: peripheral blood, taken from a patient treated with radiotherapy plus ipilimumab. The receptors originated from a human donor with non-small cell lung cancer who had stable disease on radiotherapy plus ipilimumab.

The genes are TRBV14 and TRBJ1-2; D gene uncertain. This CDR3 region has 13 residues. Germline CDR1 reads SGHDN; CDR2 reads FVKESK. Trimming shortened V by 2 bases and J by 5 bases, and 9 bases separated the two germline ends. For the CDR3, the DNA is TGTGCCAGCAGCCAAAACTTTTTGTATGGCTACACCTTC. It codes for CASSQNFLYGYTF.

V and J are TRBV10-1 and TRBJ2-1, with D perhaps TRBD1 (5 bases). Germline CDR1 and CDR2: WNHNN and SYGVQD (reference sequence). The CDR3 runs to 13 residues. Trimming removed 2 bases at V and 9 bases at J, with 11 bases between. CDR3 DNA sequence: TGCGCCAGCAGTGAGCAGGGCTCTTTTGAGCAGTTCTTC. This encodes CASSEQGSFEQFF.

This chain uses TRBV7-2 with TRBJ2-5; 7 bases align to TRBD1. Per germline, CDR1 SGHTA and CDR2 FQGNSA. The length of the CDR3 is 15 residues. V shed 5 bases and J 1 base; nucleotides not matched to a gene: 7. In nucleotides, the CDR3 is TGTGCCAGCAGCCCAGGGGACAGATTCCAAGAGACCCAGTACTTC. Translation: CASSPGDRFQETQYF.

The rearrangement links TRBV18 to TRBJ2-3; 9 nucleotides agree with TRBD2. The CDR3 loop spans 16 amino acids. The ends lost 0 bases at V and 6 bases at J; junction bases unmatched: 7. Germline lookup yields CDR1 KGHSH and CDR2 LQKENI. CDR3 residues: CASSPPGGGAFDTQYF. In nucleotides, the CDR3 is TGTGCCAGCTCACCACCGGGCGGGGGGGCCTTCGATACGCAGTATTTT.

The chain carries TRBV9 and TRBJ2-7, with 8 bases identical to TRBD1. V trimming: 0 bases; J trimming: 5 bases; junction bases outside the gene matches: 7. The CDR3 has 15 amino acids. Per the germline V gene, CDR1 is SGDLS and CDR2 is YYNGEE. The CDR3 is CASSVVPGGFDEQYF. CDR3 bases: TGTGCCAGCAGCGTAGTGCCAGGGGGCTTCGACGAGCAGTACTTC.

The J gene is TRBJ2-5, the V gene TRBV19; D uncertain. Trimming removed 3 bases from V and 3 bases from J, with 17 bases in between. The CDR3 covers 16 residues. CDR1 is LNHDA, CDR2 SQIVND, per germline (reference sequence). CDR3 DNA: TGTGCCAGTAGTATGCTGGGCCGAGCCTCGGAAGAGACCCAGTACTTC. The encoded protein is CASSMLGRASEETQYF.

As DNA, the CDR3 is TGTGCCAGCTCACTTAGCCCCCTCGCGGACAGGGAAAAGGAAGGCACAGATACGCAGTATTTT. As protein: CASSLSPLADREKEGTDTQYF. J is TRBJ2-3 and V is TRBV18, with TRBD1 identical over 8 bases. Germline lookup yields CDR1 KGHSH and CDR2 LQKENI. The CDR3 sequence is 21 residues long. The V and J ends lost 4 bases and 1 base, in that order; junction bases with no gene match: 22.

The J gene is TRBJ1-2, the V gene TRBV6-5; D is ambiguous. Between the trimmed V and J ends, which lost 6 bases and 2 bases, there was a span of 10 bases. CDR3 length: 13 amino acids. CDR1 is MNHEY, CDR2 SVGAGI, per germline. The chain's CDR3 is CASRTTYNYGYTF. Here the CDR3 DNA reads TGTGCCAGCAGGACTACTTACAACTATGGCTACACCTTC.

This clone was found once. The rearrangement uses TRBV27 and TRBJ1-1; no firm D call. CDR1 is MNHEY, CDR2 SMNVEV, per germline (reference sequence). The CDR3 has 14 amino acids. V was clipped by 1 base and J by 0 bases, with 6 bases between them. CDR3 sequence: CASSLLGMNTEAFF. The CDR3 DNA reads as TGTGCCAGCAGTTTATTGGGAATGAACACTGAAGCTTTCTTT.

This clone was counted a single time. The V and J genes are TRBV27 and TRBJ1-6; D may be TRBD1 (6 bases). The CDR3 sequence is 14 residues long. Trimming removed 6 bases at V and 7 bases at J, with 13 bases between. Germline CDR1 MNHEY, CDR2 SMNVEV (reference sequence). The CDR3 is CASRYRERNSPLHF. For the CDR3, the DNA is TGTGCCAGCAGATACAGGGAGAGGAATTCACCCCTCCACTTT.

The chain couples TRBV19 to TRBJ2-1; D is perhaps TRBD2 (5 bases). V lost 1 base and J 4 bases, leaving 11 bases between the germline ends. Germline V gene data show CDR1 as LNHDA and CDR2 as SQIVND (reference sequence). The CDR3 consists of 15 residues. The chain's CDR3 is CASSIGAGYYNEQFF. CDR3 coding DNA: TGTGCCAGTAGTATAGGGGCGGGTTATTACAATGAGCAGTTCTTC.

The CDR3 loop reads CASSSYPLTSGGYTDTQYF. The CDR3 nucleotides read TGTGCCAGCAGCTCCTACCCGTTGACTAGCGGGGGTTACACAGATACGCAGTATTTT. This sequence joins TRBV5-4 and TRBJ2-3; 12 bases match TRBD2. Trimming at V came to 3 bases and at J to 2 bases, leaving 13 bases not matched to a gene. Germline CDR1 reads SGHNT; CDR2 reads YYREEE (reference sequence). The CDR3 runs 19 residues.

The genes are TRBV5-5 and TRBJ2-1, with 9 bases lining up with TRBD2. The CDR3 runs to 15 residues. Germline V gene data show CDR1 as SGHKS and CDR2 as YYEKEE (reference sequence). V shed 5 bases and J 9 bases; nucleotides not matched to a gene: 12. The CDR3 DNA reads TGTGCCAGCAGGCCCACGGGCGGGAGGGCGACTGAGCAGTTCTTC. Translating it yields CASRPTGGRATEQFF.

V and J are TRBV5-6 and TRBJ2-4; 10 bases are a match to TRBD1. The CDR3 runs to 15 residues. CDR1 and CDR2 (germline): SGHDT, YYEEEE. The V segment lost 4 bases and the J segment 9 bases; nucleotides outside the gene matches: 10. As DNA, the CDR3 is TGTGCCAGCAGCACCGACAGGGGGCCTCGGGGCATTCAGTACTTC. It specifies CASSTDRGPRGIQYF.

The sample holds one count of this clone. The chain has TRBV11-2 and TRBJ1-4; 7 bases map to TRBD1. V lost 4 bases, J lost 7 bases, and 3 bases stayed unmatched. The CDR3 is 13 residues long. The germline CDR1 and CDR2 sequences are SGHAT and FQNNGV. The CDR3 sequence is CASSSGGGEKLFF. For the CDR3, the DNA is TGTGCCAGCAGCTCAGGGGGGGGTGAAAAACTGTTTTTT.

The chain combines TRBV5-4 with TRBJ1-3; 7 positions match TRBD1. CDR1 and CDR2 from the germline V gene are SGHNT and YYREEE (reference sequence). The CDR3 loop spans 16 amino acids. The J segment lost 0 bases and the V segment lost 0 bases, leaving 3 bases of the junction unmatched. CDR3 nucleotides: TGTGCCAGCAGCTTGGGGGACAGATCCTCTGGAAACACCATATATTTT. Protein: CASSLGDRSSGNTIYF.

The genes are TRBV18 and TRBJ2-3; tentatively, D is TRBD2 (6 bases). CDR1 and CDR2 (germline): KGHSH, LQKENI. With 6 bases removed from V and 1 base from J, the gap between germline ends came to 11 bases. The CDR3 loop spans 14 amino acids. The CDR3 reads CASSPGVGTDTQYF. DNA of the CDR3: TGTGCCAGCTCGCCGGGGGTGGGCACAGATACGCAGTATTTT. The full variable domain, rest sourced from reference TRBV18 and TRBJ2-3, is NAGVMQNPRHLVRRRGQEARLRCSPMKGHSHVYWYRQLPEEGLKFMVYLQKENIIDESGMPKERFSAEFPKEGPSILRIQQVVRGDSAAYFCASSPGVGTDTQYFGPGTRLTVL.

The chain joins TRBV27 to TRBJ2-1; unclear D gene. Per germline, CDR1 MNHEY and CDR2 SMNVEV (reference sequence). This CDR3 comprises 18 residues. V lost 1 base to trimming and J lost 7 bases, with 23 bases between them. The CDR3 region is CASSLFLVIGSGGNEQFF. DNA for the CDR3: TGTGCCAGCAGTTTATTCTTGGTGATCGGGTCTGGTGGGAATGAGCAGTTCTTC.

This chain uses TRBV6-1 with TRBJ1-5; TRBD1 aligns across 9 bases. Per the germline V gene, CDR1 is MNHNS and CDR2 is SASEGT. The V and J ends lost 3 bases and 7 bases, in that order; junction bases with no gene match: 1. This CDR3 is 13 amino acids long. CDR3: CASSEDRGQPQHF. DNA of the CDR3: TGTGCCAGCAGTGAGGACAGGGGCCAGCCCCAGCATTTT.

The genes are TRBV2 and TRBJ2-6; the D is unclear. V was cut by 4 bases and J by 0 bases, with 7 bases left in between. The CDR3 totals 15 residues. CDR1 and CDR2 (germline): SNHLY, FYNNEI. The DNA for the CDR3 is TGTGCCAGCAGTGTAGGGCTCTCTGGGGCCAACGTCCTGACTTTC. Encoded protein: CASSVGLSGANVLTF.